The entry below describes one T cell receptor beta chain. This sample is drawn from a study of Ad26.COV2.S vaccination and SARS-CoV-2 variants. About the research overall: Participants got Ad26.COV2.S intramuscularly, once or twice 56 days apart.

Trimming took 4 bases from V and 8 from J, leaving 15 bases between them. There are 14 residues in the CDR3. Germline values: CDR1 MNHNY, CDR2 SVGAGI (reference sequence). Profiled with immunoSEQ multiplex PCR; TCRdb holds only in-frame clones, not every one. The table lists under 600,000 clones, roughly nine tenths of them singletons. Regarding treatment: 15 to 20 received Ad26.COV2.S at low or high dose, single or two shots; about 5 received placebo; per-sample allocation not given. Material that was analyzed had been drawn on day 63 after the first vaccine or placebo injection. The source was peripheral blood, collected in a trial of Ad26.COV2.S vaccine versus placebo. The gene calls are TRBV6-6 and TRBJ1-5; a possible D gene is TRBD1 (5 bases). The receptor comes from a person aged 18-60 years who received the Ad26.COV2.S COVID-19 vaccine or a placebo. CDR3 protein: CASSWAGLVEPQHF. The CDR3 DNA follows: TGTGCCAGCAGTTGGGCAGGGCTTGTTGAGCCCCAGCATTTT.